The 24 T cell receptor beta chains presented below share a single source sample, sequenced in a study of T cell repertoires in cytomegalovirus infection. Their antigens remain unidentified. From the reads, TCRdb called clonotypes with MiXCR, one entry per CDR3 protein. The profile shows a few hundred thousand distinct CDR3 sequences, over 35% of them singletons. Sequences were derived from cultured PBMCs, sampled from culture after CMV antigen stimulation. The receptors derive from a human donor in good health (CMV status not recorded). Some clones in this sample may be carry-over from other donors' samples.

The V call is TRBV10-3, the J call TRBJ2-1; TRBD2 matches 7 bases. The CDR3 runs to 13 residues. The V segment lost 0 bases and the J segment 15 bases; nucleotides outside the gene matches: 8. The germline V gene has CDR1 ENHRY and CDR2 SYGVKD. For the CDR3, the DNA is TGTGCCATCAGTGAGTCGAGCGTCGGGAGGCGGTTCTTC. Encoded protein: CAISESSVGRRFF.

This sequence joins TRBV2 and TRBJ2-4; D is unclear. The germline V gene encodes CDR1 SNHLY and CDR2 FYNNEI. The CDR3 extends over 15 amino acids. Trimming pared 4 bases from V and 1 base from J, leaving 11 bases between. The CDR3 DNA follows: TGTGCCAGCAGTGGCGGATTAACGGCCAAAAACATTCAGTACTTC. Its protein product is CASSGGLTAKNIQYF. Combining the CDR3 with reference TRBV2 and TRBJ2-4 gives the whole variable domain EPEVTQTPSHQVTQMGQEVILRCVPISNHLYFYWYRQILGQKVEFLVSFYNNEISEKSEIFDDQFSVERPDGSNFTLKIRSTKLEDSAMYFCASSGGLTAKNIQYFGAGTRLSVL.

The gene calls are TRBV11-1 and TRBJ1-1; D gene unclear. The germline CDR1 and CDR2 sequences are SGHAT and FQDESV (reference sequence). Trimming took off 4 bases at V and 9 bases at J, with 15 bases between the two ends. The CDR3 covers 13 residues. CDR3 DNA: TGTGCCAGCAGCTGGATTACGGACGGGAAAGCTTTCTTT. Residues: CASSWITDGKAFF.

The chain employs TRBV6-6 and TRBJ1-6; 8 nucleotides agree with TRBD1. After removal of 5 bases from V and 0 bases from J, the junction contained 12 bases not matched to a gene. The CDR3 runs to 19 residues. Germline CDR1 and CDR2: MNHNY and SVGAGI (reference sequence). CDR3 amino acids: CASSRQGIQESSYNSPLHF. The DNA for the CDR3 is TGTGCCAGCAGTCGACAGGGGATTCAGGAGAGCTCCTATAATTCACCCCTCCACTTT.

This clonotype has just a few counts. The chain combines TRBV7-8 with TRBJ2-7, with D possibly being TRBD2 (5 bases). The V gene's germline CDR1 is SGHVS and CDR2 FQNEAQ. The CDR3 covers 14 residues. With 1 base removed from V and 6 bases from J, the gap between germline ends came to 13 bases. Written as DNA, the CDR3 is TGTGCCAGCAGCTTAGGTGGGGTTCGGGGCGAGCAGTACTTC. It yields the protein CASSLGGVRGEQYF.

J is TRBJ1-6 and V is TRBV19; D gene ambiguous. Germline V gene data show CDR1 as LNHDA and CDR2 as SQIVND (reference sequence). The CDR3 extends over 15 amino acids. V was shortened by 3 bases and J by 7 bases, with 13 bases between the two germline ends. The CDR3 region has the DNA TGTGCCAGTAGTATTACGTGGTCAGAGAATTCACCCCTCCACTTT. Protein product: CASSITWSENSPLHF.

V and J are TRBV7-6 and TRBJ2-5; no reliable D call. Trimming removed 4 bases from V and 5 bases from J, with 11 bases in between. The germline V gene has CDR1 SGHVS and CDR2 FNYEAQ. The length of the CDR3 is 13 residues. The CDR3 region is CASSSDLRETQYF. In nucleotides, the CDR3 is TGTGCCAGCAGCTCCGACCTAAGGGAGACCCAGTACTTC.

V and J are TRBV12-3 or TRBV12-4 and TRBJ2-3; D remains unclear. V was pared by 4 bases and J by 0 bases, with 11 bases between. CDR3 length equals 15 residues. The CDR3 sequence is CASSSPRVSTDTQYF. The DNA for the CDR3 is TGTGCCAGCAGTTCTCCTAGGGTGAGCACAGATACGCAGTATTTT.

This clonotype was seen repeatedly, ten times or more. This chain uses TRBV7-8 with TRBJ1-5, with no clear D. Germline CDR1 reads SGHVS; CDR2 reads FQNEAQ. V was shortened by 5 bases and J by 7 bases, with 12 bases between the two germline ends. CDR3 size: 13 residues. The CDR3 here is CASSRSGVQPQHF. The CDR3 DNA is TGTGCCAGCAGCAGAAGCGGAGTCCAGCCCCAGCATTTT.

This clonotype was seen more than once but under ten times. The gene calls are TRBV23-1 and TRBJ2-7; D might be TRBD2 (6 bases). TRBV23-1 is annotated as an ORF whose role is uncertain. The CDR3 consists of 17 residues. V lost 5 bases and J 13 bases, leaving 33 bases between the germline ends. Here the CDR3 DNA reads TGCGCCAGCAGTACCTCCGGGGGTAGGCCGTCTCCTCCGCCCGCATACTTC. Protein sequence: CASSTSGGRPSPPPAYF.

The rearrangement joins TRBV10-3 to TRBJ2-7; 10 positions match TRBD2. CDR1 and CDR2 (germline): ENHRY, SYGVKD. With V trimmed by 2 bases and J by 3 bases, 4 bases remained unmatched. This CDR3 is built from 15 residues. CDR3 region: CAISEGPSGSYEQYF. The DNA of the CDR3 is TGTGCCATCAGTGAGGGTCCTAGCGGGAGCTACGAGCAGTACTTC.

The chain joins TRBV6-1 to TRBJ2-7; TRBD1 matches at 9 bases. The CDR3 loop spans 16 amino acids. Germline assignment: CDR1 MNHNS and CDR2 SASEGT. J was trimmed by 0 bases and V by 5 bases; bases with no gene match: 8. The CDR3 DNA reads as TGTGCCAGCAGTCCTCACATACAGGGGGCCTCCTACGAGCAGTACTTC. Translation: CASSPHIQGASYEQYF.

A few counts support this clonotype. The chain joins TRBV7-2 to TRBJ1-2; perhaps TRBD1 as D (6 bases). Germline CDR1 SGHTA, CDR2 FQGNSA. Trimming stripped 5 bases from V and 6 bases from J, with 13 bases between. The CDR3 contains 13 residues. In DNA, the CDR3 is TGTGCCAGCAGCAACCCTTACAGGGATGGCTACACCTTC. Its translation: CASSNPYRDGYTF.

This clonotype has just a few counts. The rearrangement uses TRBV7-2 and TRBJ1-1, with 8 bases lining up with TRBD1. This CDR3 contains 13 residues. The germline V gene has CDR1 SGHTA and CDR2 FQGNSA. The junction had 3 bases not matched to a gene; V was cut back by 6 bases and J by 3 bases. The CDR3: CASSRQGHTEAFF. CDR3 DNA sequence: TGTGCCAGCAGTCGACAGGGGCACACTGAAGCTTTCTTT. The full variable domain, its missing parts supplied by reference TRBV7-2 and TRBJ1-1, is GAGVSQSPSNKVTEKGKDVELRCDPISGHTALYWYRQSLGQGLEFLIYFQGNSAPDKSGLPSDRFSAERTGGSVSTLTIQRTQQEDSAVYLCASSRQGHTEAFFGQGTRLTVV.

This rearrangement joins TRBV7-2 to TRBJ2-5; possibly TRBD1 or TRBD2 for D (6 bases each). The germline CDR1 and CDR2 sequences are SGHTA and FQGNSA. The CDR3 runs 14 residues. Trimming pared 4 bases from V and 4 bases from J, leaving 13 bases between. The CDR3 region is CASSSGGSGETQYF. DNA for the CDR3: TGTGCCAGCAGCTCCGGGGGCAGCGGAGAGACCCAGTACTTC.

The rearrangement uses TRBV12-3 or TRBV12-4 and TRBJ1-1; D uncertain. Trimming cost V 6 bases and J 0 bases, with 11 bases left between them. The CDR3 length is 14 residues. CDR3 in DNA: TGTGCCAGCAGCAAAAGTGCGCTGAACACTGAAGCTTTCTTT. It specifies CASSKSALNTEAFF.

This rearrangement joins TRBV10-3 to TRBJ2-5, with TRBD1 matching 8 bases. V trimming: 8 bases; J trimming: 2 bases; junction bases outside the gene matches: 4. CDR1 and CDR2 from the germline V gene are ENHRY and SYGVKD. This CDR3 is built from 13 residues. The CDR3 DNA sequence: TGTGCCATCGGACAGGGTCGGCAAGAGACCCAGTACTTC. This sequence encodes CAIGQGRQETQYF.

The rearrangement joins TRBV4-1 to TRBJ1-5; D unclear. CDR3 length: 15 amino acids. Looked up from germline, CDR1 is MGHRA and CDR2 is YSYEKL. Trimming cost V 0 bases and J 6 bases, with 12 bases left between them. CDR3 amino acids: CASSQEFRGGQPQHF. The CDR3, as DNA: TGCGCCAGCAGCCAAGAGTTCCGGGGAGGTCAGCCCCAGCATTTT.

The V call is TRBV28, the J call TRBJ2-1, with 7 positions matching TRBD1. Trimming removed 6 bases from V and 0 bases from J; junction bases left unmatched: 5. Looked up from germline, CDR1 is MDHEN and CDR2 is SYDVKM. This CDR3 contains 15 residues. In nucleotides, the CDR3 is TGTGCCAGCAGGCAACAGGGGAGCTCCTACAATGAGCAGTTCTTC. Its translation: CASRQQGSSYNEQFF. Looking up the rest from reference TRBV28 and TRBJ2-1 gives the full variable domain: DVKVTQSSRYLVKRTGEKVFLECVQDMDHENMFWYRQDPGLGLRLIYFSYDVKMKEKGDIPEGYSVSREKKERFSLILESASTNQTSMYLCASRQQGSSYNEQFFGPGTRLTVL.

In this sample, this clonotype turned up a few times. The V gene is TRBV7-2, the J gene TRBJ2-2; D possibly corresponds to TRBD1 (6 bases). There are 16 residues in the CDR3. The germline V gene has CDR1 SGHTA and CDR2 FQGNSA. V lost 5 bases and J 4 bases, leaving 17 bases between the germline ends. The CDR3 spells CASSRNGGSSTGELFF. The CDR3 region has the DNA TGTGCCAGCAGCCGGAATGGGGGCTCGAGCACCGGGGAGCTGTTTTTT.

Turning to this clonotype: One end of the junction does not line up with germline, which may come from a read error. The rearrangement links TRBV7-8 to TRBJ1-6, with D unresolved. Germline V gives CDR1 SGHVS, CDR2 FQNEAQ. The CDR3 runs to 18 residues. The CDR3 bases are TGTGCCAGCCGCTTAGGGTACAGAGAAAGCTCCTATAATTCACCCCTCCACTTT. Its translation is CASRLGYRESSYNSPLHF.

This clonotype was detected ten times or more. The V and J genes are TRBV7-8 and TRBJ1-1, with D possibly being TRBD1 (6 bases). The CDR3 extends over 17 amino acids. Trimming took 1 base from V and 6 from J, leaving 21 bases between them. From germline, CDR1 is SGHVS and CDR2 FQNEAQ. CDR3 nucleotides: TGTGCCAGCAGCTTAGTATACCCCGGGACACAGAGGGCTGAAGCTTTCTTT. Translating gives CASSLVYPGTQRAEAFF.

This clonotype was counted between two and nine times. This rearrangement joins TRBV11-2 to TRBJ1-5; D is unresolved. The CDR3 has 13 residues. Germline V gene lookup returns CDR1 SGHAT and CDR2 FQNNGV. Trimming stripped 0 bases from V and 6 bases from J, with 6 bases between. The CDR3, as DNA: TGTGCCAGCAGCTTAGATGTCGGTCAGCCCCAGCATTTT. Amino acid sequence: CASSLDVGQPQHF.

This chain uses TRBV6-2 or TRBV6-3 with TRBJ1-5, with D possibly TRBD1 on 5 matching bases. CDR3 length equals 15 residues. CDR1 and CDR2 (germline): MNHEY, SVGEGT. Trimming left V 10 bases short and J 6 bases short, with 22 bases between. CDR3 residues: CAIVGDEVLIQPQHF. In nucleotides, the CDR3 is TGTGCCATCGTGGGGGACGAAGTTCTGATTCAGCCCCAGCATTTT.